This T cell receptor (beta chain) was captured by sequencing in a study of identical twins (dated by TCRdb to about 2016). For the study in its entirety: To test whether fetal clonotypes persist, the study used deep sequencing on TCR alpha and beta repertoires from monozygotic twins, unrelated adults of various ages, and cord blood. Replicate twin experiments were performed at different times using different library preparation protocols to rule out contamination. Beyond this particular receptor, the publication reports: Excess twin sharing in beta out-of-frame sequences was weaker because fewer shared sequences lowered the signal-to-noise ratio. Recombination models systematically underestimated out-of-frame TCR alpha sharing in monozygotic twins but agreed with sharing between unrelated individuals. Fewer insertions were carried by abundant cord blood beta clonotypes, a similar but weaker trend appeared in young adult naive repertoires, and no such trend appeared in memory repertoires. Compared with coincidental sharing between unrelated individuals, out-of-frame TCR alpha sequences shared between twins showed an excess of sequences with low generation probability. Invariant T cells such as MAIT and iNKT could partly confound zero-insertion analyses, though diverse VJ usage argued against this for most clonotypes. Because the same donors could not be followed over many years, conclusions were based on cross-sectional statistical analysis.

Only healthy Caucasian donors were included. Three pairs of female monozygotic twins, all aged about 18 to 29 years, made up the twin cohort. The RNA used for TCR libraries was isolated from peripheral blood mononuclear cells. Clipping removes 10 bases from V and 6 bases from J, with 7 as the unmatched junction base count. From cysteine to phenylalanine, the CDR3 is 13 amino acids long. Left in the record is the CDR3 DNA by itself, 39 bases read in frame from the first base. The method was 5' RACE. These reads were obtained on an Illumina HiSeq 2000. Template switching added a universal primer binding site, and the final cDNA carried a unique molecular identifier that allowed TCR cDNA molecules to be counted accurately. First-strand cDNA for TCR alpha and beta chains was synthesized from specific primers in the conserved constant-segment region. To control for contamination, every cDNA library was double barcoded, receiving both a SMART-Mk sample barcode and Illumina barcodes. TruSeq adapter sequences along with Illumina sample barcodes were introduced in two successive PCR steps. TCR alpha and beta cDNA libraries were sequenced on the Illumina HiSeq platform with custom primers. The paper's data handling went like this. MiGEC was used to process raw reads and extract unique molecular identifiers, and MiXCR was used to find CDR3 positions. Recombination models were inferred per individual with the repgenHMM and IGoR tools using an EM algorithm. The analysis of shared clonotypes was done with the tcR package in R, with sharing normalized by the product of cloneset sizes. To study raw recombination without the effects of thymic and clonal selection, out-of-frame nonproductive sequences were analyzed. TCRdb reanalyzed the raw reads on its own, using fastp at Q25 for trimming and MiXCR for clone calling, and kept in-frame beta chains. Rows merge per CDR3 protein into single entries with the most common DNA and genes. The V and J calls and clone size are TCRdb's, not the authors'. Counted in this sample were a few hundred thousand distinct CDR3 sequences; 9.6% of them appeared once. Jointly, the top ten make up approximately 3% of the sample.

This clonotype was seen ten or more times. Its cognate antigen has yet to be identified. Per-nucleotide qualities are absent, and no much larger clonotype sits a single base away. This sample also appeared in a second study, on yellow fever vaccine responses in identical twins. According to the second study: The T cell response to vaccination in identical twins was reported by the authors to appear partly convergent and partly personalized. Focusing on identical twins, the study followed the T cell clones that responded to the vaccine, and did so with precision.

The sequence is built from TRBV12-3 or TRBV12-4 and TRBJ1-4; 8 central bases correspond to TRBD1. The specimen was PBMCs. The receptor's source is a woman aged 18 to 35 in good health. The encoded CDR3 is CATRDRTDEKLFF. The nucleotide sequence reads TGTGCCACCCGGGACAGGACAGATGAAAAACTGTTTTTT.